Shown below are 8 T cell receptor beta chains from a single sample sequenced in a study of cytomegalovirus exposure and HLA in healthy donors. PCR primers comprised 60 Vbeta and 13 Jbeta primers. TCRdb's copy holds only in-frame clones and misses some; the assay was immunoSEQ multiplex PCR. This sample carries about 160,000 clones, 75% of them seen once, and the ten largest clones take 1.3% to 1.5%. Input material: PBMCs. The receptors were gathered from a man aged 18 to 30 in good health and CMV-seronegative.

This clone was found a few times. V and J are TRBV19 and TRBJ2-3; tentative D call: TRBD1 (5 bases). V was cut by 4 bases and J by 2 bases, with 16 bases left in between. From germline, CDR1 is LNHDA and CDR2 SQIVND (reference sequence). This CDR3 contains 16 residues. The CDR3, as DNA: TGTGCCAGTAGTACCGGGCTTGGGGCTTTCACAGATACGCAGTATTTT. It yields the protein CASSTGLGAFTDTQYF. Full variable domain (rest looked up from reference TRBV19 and TRBJ2-3): DGGITQSPKYLFRKEGQNVTLSCEQNLNHDAMYWYRQDPGQGLRLIYYSQIVNDFQKGDIAEGYSVSREKKESFPLTVTSAQKNPTAFYLCASSTGLGAFTDTQYFGPGTRLTVL.

Concerning this clone itself: One end of the junction fails to match germline, which may point to a read error. V usage is TRBV7-9 and J usage is TRBJ1-3; possibly TRBD1 for D (5 bases). CDR3 length equals 16 residues. Germline lookup yields CDR1 SEHNR and CDR2 FQNEAQ (reference sequence). The CDR3, as DNA: TGTTCCAGCAGCCCAGCATGGGGGAGGTCAGGAAACACCATATATTTT. Its protein is CSSSPAWGRSGNTIYF.

The chain carries TRBV4-2 and TRBJ2-7, with D possibly TRBD2 on 5 matching bases. Trimming shortened V by 1 base and J by 6 bases, and 16 bases separated the two germline ends. This CDR3 has 15 residues. Per germline, CDR1 LGHNA and CDR2 YNFKEQ. The CDR3 protein is CASSQGALAPGEQYF. In DNA, the CDR3 is TGTGCCAGCAGCCAAGGGGCCCTAGCCCCGGGCGAGCAGTACTTC.

This clone was counted a few times. J is TRBJ2-5 and V is TRBV12-1; the table names TRBD1, a call not compared with the DNA. TRBV12-1 is annotated as a pseudogene. This CDR3 has 14 residues. CDR3 DNA: TGTGCCAGCAGCGCGGTGGAGGGGGCAGAGACCCAGTACTTC. Translated, it gives CASSAVEGAETQYF.

This clone was found once. The chain recombines TRBV4-1 with TRBJ2-1; TRBD2 matches at 10 bases. Germline loops: CDR1 MGHRA, CDR2 YSYEKL. This CDR3 region has 16 residues. V was pared by 1 base and J by 0 bases, with 0 bases of the junction left unmatched. The CDR3 DNA is TGCGCCAGCAGCCAAGCTAGCGGGAGCTCCTACAATGAGCAGTTCTTC. This sequence encodes CASSQASGSSYNEQFF.

The chain couples TRBV9 to TRBJ2-7, with D unresolved. Germline V lookup: CDR1 SGDLS, CDR2 YYNGEE. CDR3 length: 11 residues. V lost 0 bases to trimming and J lost 6 bases, with 4 bases between them. CDR3 bases: TGTGCCAGCAGCGTAGACTCCGAGCAGTACTTC. As protein: CASSVDSEQYF.

In nucleotides, the CDR3 is TGTGCCAGCCCTAAGGGGGGGCTAGAGACCCAGTACTTC. Its protein is CASPKGGLETQYF. The J gene is TRBJ2-5, the V gene TRBV6-1; D might be TRBD2 (7 bases). The CDR3 is made up of 13 amino acids. CDR1 MNHNS and CDR2 SASEGT come from the germline V gene. Trimming left V 8 bases short and J 4 bases short, with 14 bases between.

This clone was detected a few times. The CDR3 spells CASRSLQGSSYEQYF. DNA of the CDR3: TGTGCCAGTAGATCTCTACAGGGGAGCTCCTACGAGCAGTACTTC. The chain uses TRBV19 and TRBJ2-7; 7 nucleotides match TRBD1. This CDR3 is 15 amino acids long. J gave up 0 bases and V 6 bases, and 8 bases lay outside the gene matches. CDR1 and CDR2 (germline): LNHDA, SQIVND (reference sequence).